This record concerns one T cell receptor (beta chain) sequence. Its antigen is not yet known. No much larger clone is present one base from it, and per-base qualities are unavailable. The sample originates from a study of blood T cell repertoires in COVID-19 (TCRdb year 2020). Background for the entire study: The collaborator samples originated in the United States, Italy and Spain and spanned the acute and convalescent phases of COVID-19. The prospective study material was composed of cDNA or gDNA derived from T cells, B-cell-depleted T cells, or PBMCs. Deeply sampled blood TCRbeta repertoires from subjects exposed to, actively infected with, or recovered from COVID-19 were included in the dataset. The repertoires were released in a freely available public database meant as a resource for research on the immune response to SARS-CoV-2. The samples were drawn from two sources: the first 160 participants of the ongoing ImmuneRACE study, and 1,254 subjects contributed by 6 global collaborators. The sample metadata nearly always contained a de-identified subject ID, COVID-19 status, age in years and sex. Where available, HLA class I and class II types were obtained from metadata supplied by the sample provider rather than from assay-based typing.

Overall study outcomes, separate from this receptor: The amount of clinical and demographic metadata varied by source and participant and was provided uncurated.

CDR1 and CDR2 are drawn from the germline V gene (reference sequence): DFQATT, SNEGSKA. V loses 6 bases of germline sequence and J loses 5 bases, and the interval between the two ends is 7 bases. Taken from cysteine to phenylalanine, the CDR3 has 10 residues. The retained sequence is limited to the CDR3, 30 bases, with the frame set at the first base. A second Seattle source provided samples from volunteer blood donors who had recovered from COVID-19. The collaborating institutions used their own protocols to collect whole blood in K2EDTA tubes. For TCRbeta analysis, collaborator samples were shipped as frozen whole blood, as isolated PBMCs, or as DNA extracted from either sample type. TCRbeta CDR3 regions were amplified from genomic DNA by means of the immunoSEQ Assay, a bias-controlled multiplex PCR. The paper's data handling went like this. Nucleated cell counts per sample were estimated from amplification of reference gene primers within the assay. To quantify the absolute abundance of each unique TCRbeta CDR3 rearrangement, sequence reads were collapsed and filtered. Productive Simpson clonality was computed per sample as the square root of Simpson's diversity index over productive rearrangements. Drawn from immuneACCESS, this table holds only the in-frame rearrangements with V and J called that TCRdb kept. Clones are partly lost; checked studies trace under half to an unresolved V gene and leave the rest unexplained. D and trimming come from the DNA, and the V and J calls and clone size come from that table. This sample gives 250,000 to 350,000 clones in total; around 87% of them show up just once. The top ten constitute around 8% of the sample.

The sequenced sample consisted of peripheral blood. This clonotype originated in a woman aged 45 to 65 who had recovered from COVID-19. The chain links TRBV20-1 with TRBJ1-1, with no D gene named confidently. The nucleotide sequence reads as follows: TGCAGTGCAAGGACTACTGAAGCTTTCTTT. Translation gives CSARTTEAFF.